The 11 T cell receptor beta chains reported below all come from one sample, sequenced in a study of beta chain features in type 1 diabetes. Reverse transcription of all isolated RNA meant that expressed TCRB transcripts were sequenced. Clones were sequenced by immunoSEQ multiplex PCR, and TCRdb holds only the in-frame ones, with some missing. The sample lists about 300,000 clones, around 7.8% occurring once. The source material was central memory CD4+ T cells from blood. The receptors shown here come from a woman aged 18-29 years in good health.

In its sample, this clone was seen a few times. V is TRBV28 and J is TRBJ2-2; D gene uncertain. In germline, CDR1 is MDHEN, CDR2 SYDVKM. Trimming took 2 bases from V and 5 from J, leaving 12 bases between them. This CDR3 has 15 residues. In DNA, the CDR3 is TGTGCCAGCAGTTTAGAGCCCGGGCTAACCGGGGAGCTGTTTTTT. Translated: CASSLEPGLTGELFF.

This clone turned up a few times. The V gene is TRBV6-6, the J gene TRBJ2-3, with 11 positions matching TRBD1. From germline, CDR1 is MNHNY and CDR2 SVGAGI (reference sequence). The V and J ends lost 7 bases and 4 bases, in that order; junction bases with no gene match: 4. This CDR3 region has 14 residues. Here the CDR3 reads CASTPGQGADTQYF. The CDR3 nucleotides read TGTGCCAGCACCCCGGGACAGGGGGCAGATACGCAGTATTTT.

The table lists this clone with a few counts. The CDR3 DNA follows: TGTGCCAGCTCACCATCTACAGGGGCCTCTGGAAACACCATATATTTT. Translating it yields CASSPSTGASGNTIYF. V usage is TRBV18 and J usage is TRBJ1-3, with TRBD1 matching 7 bases. Germline CDR1 is KGHSH and CDR2 is LQKENI. CDR3 length equals 16 residues. The V segment lost 2 bases and the J segment 0 bases; nucleotides outside the gene matches: 4.

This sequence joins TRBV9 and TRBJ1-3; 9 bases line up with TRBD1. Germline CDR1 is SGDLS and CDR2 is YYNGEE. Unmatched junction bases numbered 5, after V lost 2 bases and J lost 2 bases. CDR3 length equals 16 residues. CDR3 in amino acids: CASSVTTGGPGNTIYF. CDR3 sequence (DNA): TGTGCCAGCAGCGTGACCACAGGGGGCCCTGGAAACACCATATATTTT.

CDR3 coding DNA: TGTGCCAGCAGCTTAGGTCCGTCTCTAGGCGCCTACGAGCAGTACGTC. As protein: CASSLGPSLGAYEQYV. This rearrangement joins TRBV11-2 to TRBJ2-7, with D uncertain. V was pared by 1 base and J by 2 bases, with 15 bases between. Per germline, CDR1 SGHAT and CDR2 FQNNGV. The CDR3 is 16 residues long.

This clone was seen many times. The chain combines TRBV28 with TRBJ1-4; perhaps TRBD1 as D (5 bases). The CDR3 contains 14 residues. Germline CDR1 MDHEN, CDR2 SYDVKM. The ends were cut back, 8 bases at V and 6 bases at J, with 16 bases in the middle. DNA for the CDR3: TGTGCCAGCGGCCGAGTGGGGACGGATGAAAAACTGTTTTTT. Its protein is CASGRVGTDEKLFF.

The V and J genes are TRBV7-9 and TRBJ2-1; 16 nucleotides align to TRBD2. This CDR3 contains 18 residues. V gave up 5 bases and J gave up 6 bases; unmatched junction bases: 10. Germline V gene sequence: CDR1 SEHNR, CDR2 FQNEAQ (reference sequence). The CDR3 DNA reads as TGTGCCAGCAGCGGACCGGGACTAGCGGGAGGGAGGGGCAATGAGCAGTTCTTC. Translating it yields CASSGPGLAGGRGNEQFF. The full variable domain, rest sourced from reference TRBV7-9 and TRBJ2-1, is DTGVSQNPRHKITKRGQNVTFRCDPISEHNRLYWYRQTLGQGPEFLTYFQNEAQLEKSRLLSDRFSAERPKGSFSTLEIQRTEQGDSAMYLCASSGPGLAGGRGNEQFFGPGTRLTVL.

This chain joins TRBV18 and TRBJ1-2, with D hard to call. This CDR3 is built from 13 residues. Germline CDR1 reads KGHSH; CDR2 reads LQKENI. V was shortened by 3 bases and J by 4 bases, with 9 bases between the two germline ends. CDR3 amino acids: CASSPGGTYGYTF. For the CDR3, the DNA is TGTGCCAGCTCACCCGGCGGAACCTATGGCTACACCTTC.

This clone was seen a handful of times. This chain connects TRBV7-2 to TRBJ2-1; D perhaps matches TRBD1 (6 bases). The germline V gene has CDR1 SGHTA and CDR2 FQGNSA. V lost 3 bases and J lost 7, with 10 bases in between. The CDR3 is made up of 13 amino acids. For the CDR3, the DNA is TGTGCCAGCAGCTTCAGGGGTGAGAATGAGCAGTTCTTC. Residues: CASSFRGENEQFF.

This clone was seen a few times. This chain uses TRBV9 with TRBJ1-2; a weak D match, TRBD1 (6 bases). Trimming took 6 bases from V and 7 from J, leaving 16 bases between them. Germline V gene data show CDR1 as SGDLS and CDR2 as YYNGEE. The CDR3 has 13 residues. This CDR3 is CASTLTGFGGYTF. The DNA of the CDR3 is TGTGCCAGCACCCTGACAGGCTTCGGTGGCTACACCTTC.

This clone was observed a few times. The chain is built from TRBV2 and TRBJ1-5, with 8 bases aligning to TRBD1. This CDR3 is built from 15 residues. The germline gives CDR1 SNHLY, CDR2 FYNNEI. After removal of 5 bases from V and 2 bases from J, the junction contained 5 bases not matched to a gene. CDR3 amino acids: CASSPQGAGNQPQHF. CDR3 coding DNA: TGTGCCAGCAGTCCCCAGGGGGCCGGCAATCAGCCCCAGCATTTT.